What follows describes a single T cell receptor beta chain. Its specificity is unknown. This sample was included in a study of blood T cells in healthy people across ages. Study-wide results and limits: Percentage of naive T cells showed a strong correlation with TCR beta diversity. Compared with aged donors, long-lived donors showed fewer expanded clones, suggesting selection.

Primers used in a second PCR of roughly 7 to 12 cycles were a sample-barcoded 5' primer and a J-beta primer mix. All cDNA molecules were each tagged by a template-switch adaptor with 12 random nucleotides. Each CDR3 protein gets one entry after TCRdb re-called the 5' RACE reads with MiXCR. The sample yields more than 800,000 distinct CDR3 sequences, 29% seen once. This CDR3 region has 14 residues. Germline trimming cut 4 bases from V and 1 base from J; bases unmatched to any gene: 3. Per the germline V gene, CDR1 is MDHEN and CDR2 is SYDVKM. The rearrangement uses TRBV28 and TRBJ1-1; TRBD1 matches at 7 bases. Sequencing input: blood. This receptor was obtained from a woman of 80 years or more in good health. The CDR3 protein is CASSSRGRNTEAFF. In nucleotides, the CDR3 is TGTGCCAGCAGTTCTAGGGGGCGGAACACTGAAGCTTTCTTT.